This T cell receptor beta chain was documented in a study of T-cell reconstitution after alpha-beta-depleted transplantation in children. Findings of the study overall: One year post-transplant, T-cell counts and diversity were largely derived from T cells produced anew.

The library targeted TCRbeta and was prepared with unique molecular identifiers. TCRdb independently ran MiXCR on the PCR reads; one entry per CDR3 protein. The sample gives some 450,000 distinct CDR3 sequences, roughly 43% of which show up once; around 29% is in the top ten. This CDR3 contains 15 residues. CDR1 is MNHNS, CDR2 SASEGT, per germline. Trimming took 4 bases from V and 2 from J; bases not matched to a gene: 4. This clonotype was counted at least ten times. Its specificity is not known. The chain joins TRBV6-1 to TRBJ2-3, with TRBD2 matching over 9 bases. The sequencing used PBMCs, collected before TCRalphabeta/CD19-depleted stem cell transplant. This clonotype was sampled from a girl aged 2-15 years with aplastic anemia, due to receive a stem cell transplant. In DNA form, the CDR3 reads TGTGCCAGCAGTGCGACTAGCGGAGACACAGATACGCAGTATTTT. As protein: CASSATSGDTDTQYF.